These 10 T cell receptor beta chains share one sample of origin, sequenced in a study of persistence of HIV-infected CD4 T cells. These TCRs' antigens remain unknown. Cells were stimulated with overlapping HIV-1 Gag 15-mer peptides. Memory cells lacking CD40L and CD69 with high CD45RO were sorted. This was the immunoSEQ version 4 assay in survey mode. Produced via immunoSEQ multiplex PCR; TCRdb's table is partial and in-frame only. The table lists about 64,000 clones, about four fifths of them singletons. Sequences were derived from CD4+ T cells sorted from PBMCs after approximately 19-hour stimulation, sampled from a patient who received antiretroviral therapy. These receptors were collected from an adult man with HIV who was CMV-seropositive.

There are a few counts of this clone. The chain recombines TRBV6-5 with TRBJ1-1; D unclear. Looked up from germline, CDR1 is MNHEY and CDR2 is SVGAGI. Trimming shortened V by 2 bases and J by 7 bases, and 14 bases separated the two germline ends. The CDR3 length is 14 residues. CDR3 region: CASSYRVAGDEAFF. CDR3 nucleotide sequence: TGTGCCAGCAGTTACCGTGTGGCAGGCGATGAAGCTTTCTTT.

In regard to this clone: Different DNA sequences within this sample yield the same CDR3. This chain uses TRBV19 with TRBJ1-2; D is unclear. CDR1 is LNHDA and CDR2 is SQIVND in the germline V gene (reference sequence). The CDR3 spans 11 residues. V lost 5 bases and J 0 bases, leaving 1 base between the germline ends. The CDR3 nucleotides are TGTGCCAGTAGTGCTAACTATGGCTACACCTTC. Translated, it gives CASSANYGYTF.

This chain connects TRBV3-1 (or the pseudogene TRBV3-2) to TRBJ2-1; TRBD2 matches at 9 bases. The V gene's germline CDR1 is LGHDT and CDR2 YNNKEL (reference sequence). The junction had 8 bases not matched to a gene; V was cut back by 0 bases and J by 14 bases. CDR3 length equals 14 residues. In nucleotides, the CDR3 is TGTGCCAGCAGCCAAGATCTGCGGGGGGGTAGAAAGTTCTTC. As protein: CASSQDLRGGRKFF.

This chain connects TRBV19 to TRBJ2-3, with TRBD1 matching over 12 bases. V was pared by 8 bases and J by 4 bases, with 4 bases of the junction left unmatched. Germline values: CDR1 LNHDA, CDR2 SQIVND (reference sequence). The CDR3 contains 14 residues. DNA for the CDR3: TGTGCCAGTGGGGACAGGGGGCAAGCAGATACGCAGTATTTT. It codes for CASGDRGQADTQYF. Full variable domain (outside the CDR3, taken from reference TRBV19 and TRBJ2-3): DGGITQSPKYLFRKEGQNVTLSCEQNLNHDAMYWYRQDPGQGLRLIYYSQIVNDFQKGDIAEGYSVSREKKESFPLTVTSAQKNPTAFYLCASGDRGQADTQYFGPGTRLTVL.

This rearrangement joins TRBV2 to TRBJ2-3; TRBD1 aligns across 9 bases. The CDR3 extends over 15 amino acids. V trimming: 4 bases; J trimming: 5 bases; junction bases outside the gene matches: 7. Germline CDR1 and CDR2: SNHLY and FYNNEI. The CDR3 region is CASSAGTGKGDTQYF. CDR3 nucleotide sequence: TGTGCCAGCAGTGCCGGGACAGGGAAGGGAGATACGCAGTATTTT.

This chain uses TRBV7-2 with TRBJ2-1; tentative D call: TRBD1 (5 bases). CDR3 length: 14 residues. Trimming cost V 1 base and J 2 bases, with 6 bases left between them. Germline lookup yields CDR1 SGHTA and CDR2 FQGNSA. CDR3 residues: CASSLGTTYNEQFF. CDR3 nucleotides: TGTGCCAGCAGCTTAGGGACAACCTACAATGAGCAGTTCTTC.

The V gene is TRBV5-1, the J gene TRBJ2-3, with 9 nucleotides matching TRBD1. J lost 2 bases, V lost 3 bases, and 7 bases had no gene match. The CDR3 spans 16 residues. Germline-derived CDR1 and CDR2 are SGHRS and YFSETQ. The CDR3 nucleotides read TGCGCCAGCAGCTATCGGACAGGGGCCTTCACAGATACGCAGTATTTT. Its protein is CASSYRTGAFTDTQYF.

The chain carries TRBV28 and TRBJ2-2; TRBD1 is a possible D gene (7 bases). Germline CDR1 MDHEN, CDR2 SYDVKM. The ends were cut back, 5 bases at V and 0 bases at J, with 13 bases in the middle. This CDR3 has 16 residues. CDR3 amino acids: CASSGAGQTNTGELFF. The CDR3 nucleotides are TGTGCCAGCAGTGGGGCGGGACAGACGAACACCGGGGAGCTGTTTTTT.

The genes are TRBV7-2 and TRBJ2-7; possible D gene TRBD2, 5 bases. There are 15 residues in the CDR3. Per the germline V gene, CDR1 is SGHTA and CDR2 is FQGNSA. Trimming took 1 base from V and 2 from J, leaving 12 bases between them. CDR3 amino acids: CASSLGTGNPYEQYF. For the CDR3, the DNA is TGTGCCAGCAGCTTAGGTACGGGGAACCCCTACGAGCAGTACTTC.

J is TRBJ1-2 and V is TRBV19; 7 positions match TRBD1. The CDR3 consists of 15 residues. J gave up 4 bases and V 6 bases, and 11 bases lay outside the gene matches. Germline lookup yields CDR1 LNHDA and CDR2 SQIVND (reference sequence). The CDR3 sequence is CASSAEGAKGYGYTF. In nucleotides, the CDR3 is TGTGCCAGTAGCGCGGAGGGGGCGAAAGGCTATGGCTACACCTTC.